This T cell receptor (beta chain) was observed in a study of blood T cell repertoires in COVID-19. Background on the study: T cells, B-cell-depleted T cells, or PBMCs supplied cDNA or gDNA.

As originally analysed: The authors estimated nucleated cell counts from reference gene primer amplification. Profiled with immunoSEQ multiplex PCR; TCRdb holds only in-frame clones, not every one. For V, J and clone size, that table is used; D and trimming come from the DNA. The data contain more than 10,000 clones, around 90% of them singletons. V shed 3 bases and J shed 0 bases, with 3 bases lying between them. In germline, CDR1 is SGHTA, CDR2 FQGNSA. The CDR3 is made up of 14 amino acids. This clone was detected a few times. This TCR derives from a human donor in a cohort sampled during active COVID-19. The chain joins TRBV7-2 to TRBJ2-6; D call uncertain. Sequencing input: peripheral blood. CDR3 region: CASSFRSGANVLTF. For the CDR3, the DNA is TGTGCCAGCAGCTTCCGCTCTGGGGCCAACGTCCTGACTTTC.